Listed below are T cell receptor beta chains from one sample, sequenced in a study of blood T cell repertoires in COVID-19. Here immunoSEQ multiplex PCR was the method, and the copy in TCRdb shows in-frame clones only, minus some. The table shows more than 150,000 clones, with about 80% occurring only once. Input material: PBMCs or T cells enriched from blood (not recorded which). The origin of the receptors is a man in his sixties who had been exposed to COVID-19. CDR3s include the opening cysteine and the closing phenylalanine or tryptophan. The D gene is left open where the match is weak. Some rows have no size entry. The others give once, few or many, or a class for an expanded clone.

TRBV7-9,-,-,TRBJ1-4,TGTGCCAGCAGCCGTTCGGGGGGGCTCGATGAAAAACTGTTTTTT,CASSRSGGLDEKLFF
TRBV2,TRBD2,-,TRBJ2-1,TGTGCCAGCGGTGGGAGGGTGAATGAGCAGTTCTTC,CASGGRVNEQFF
TRBV6-6,TRBD1,-,TRBJ2-7,TGTGCCAGCAGTCGCGGACAGGGGGTGTTCGAGCAGTACTTC,CASSRGQGVFEQYF
TRBV10-3,TRBD1,-,TRBJ1-5,TGTGCCATCAGTGACATGACAGGGCACGGCAATCAGCCCCAGCATTTT,CAISDMTGHGNQPQHF
TRBV7-3,-,-,TRBJ2-1,TGTGCCAGCAGCTTAAGGGCTAGCGTAGGCTACAATGAGCAGTTCTTC,CASSLRASVGYNEQFF
TRBV7-8,TRBD2,once,TRBJ2-7,TGTGCCAGCAGCTTAGCTGGGACTACGATACCCTACGAGCAGTACTTC,CASSLAGTTIPYEQYF
TRBV7-9,TRBD2,-,TRBJ2-3,TGTGCCAGCAGCTCTGGACTAGCGGGAGTAGAAGGGGATACGCAGTATTTT,CASSSGLAGVEGDTQYF
TRBV6-5,TRBD2,once,TRBJ2-1,TGTGCCAGCAGGAGGACTAGCGGATCCTACAATGAGCAGTTCTTC,CASRRTSGSYNEQFF
TRBV4-3,TRBD2,once,TRBJ2-7,TGCGCCAGCAGTTCGGGACTAGCGGGAGATTTAGAGCAGTACTTC,CASSSGLAGDLEQYF
TRBV5-6,-,-,TRBJ2-5,TGTGCCAGCAGCCGCGGGGTGGGCGTCCAAGAGACCCAGTACTTC,CASSRGVGVQETQYF
TRBV2,-,-,TRBJ1-5,TGTGCCAGCAGGGGAACCAGGGGAATCAATCAGCCCCAGCATTTT,CASRGTRGINQPQHF
TRBV6-5,-,-,TRBJ1-5,TGTGCCAGCAGTCGGGACTTTAGCAATCAGCCCCAGCATTTT,CASSRDFSNQPQHF
TRBV10-2,TRBD2,once,TRBJ2-3,TGCGCCAGCAGTGGGACTAGCGGGGGGGCAGATACGCAGTATTTT,CASSGTSGGADTQYF
TRBV6-6,TRBD2,-,TRBJ2-3,TGTGCCAGCACCACCCGACTAGCGGGAGTTGGAGATACGCAGTATTTT,CASTTRLAGVGDTQYF
TRBV19,-,-,TRBJ2-1,TGTGCCAGTAACCCGGGGGTTCCCGATAATGAGCAGTTCTTC,CASNPGVPDNEQFF
TRBV5-1,TRBD2,-,TRBJ2-3,TGCGCCAGCAGCGGCGGGAGTGGGGTCCGCACAGATACGCAGTATTTT,CASSGGSGVRTDTQYF
TRBV11-3,-,-,TRBJ2-7,TGTGCCAGCAGGGAGGGACTTGTCTACGAGCAGTACTTC,CASREGLVYEQYF